The present T cell receptor beta chain was sequenced within a study of shared clonotypes between healthy human individuals. Study results and limitations: Tissues were not sampled, only blood, and their repertoires likely differ.

This clone was detected once. As yet, its antigen is unknown. Clones were sequenced by immunoSEQ multiplex PCR, and TCRdb holds only the in-frame ones, with some missing. The table records roughly 2 million clones, approximately 94% of them present only once. In germline, CDR1 is SNHLY, CDR2 FYNNEI. The length of the CDR3 is 17 residues. V trimming: 5 bases; J trimming: 1 base; junction bases outside the gene matches: 13. Naive CD8 cells were CD45RO-negative, positively selected for CCR7, excluding terminally differentiated effector memory CD45RA+ cells. The V gene is TRBV2, the J gene TRBJ1-2; 7 bases agree with TRBD1. Sequencing input: naive CD8+ T cells sorted from blood. The TCR sequence derives from a young man in good health. The CDR3 here is CASSIEVQGSVNYGYTF. Written as DNA, the CDR3 is TGTGCCAGCAGTATAGAGGTACAGGGGTCAGTTAACTATGGCTACACCTTC.